A single sample gave rise to the 23 T cell receptor beta chains below, sequenced in a study of cytomegalovirus exposure and HLA in healthy donors. A multiplex PCR was run with 60 Vbeta primers and 13 Jbeta primers. Some clones are missing from TCRdb's copy, which holds only in-frame ones; the method was immunoSEQ multiplex PCR. The table records 150,000 or so clones, 75% to 80% of them present only once. Sequenced sample: PBMCs. These receptors all stem from a man aged 50 or older in good health and CMV-seropositive.

The rearrangement uses TRBV7-9 and TRBJ1-2, with D possibly TRBD1 on 5 matching bases. Germline lookup yields CDR1 SEHNR and CDR2 FQNEAQ (reference sequence). This CDR3 region has 16 residues. V was clipped by 5 bases and J by 4 bases, with 20 bases between them. CDR3 protein: CASSLGTLRGPYGYTF. The CDR3 bases are TGTGCCAGCAGCCTCGGAACGCTTAGGGGTCCCTATGGCTACACCTTC.

The chain couples TRBV6-1 to TRBJ2-3, with D tentatively TRBD2 (5 bases). This CDR3 comprises 13 residues. Trimming removed 6 bases from V and 3 bases from J, with 10 bases in between. Germline V gene sequence: CDR1 MNHNS, CDR2 SASEGT. CDR3 sequence reads: CASSQLETDTQYF. The CDR3 bases are TGTGCCAGCAGCCAACTAGAGACAGATACGCAGTATTTT.

V usage is TRBV11-1 and J usage is TRBJ2-5; TRBD1 aligns across 10 bases. The junction had 10 bases not matched to a gene; V was cut back by 5 bases and J by 4 bases. The CDR3 loop spans 16 amino acids. Germline V gives CDR1 SGHAT, CDR2 FQDESV (reference sequence). CDR3 residues: CASSKLTGGSSETQYF. DNA for the CDR3: TGTGCCAGCAGCAAACTGACAGGGGGCTCGTCAGAGACCCAGTACTTC.

The rearrangement uses TRBV30 and TRBJ2-5; 9 nucleotides agree with TRBD2. CDR1 GTSNPN and CDR2 SVGIG come from the germline V gene (reference sequence). This CDR3 contains 16 residues. Losses at the gene ends were 0 bases for V and 0 bases for J; bases not matched to a gene: 5. The DNA for the CDR3 is TGTGCCTGGAGTGTTAGCGGGGGTCCGTACCAAGAGACCCAGTACTTC. This encodes CAWSVSGGPYQETQYF.

This chain links TRBV7-6 with TRBJ2-1, with no clear D. Trimming removed 3 bases at V and 6 bases at J, with 15 bases between. Looked up from germline, CDR1 is SGHVS and CDR2 is FNYEAQ. The CDR3 is 15 amino acids. The CDR3 is CASSLESSIINEQFF. DNA of the CDR3: TGTGCCAGCAGCTTGGAATCTAGTATTATCAATGAGCAGTTCTTC.

This chain uses TRBV5-1 with TRBJ1-2; 8 nucleotides align to TRBD1. Germline-derived CDR1 and CDR2 are SGHRS and YFSETQ. The J segment lost 4 bases and the V segment lost 3 bases, leaving 5 bases of the junction unmatched. The CDR3 covers 14 residues. This CDR3 is CASSSQGAGYGYTF. DNA of the CDR3: TGCGCCAGCAGCTCCCAGGGGGCCGGCTATGGCTACACCTTC.

CDR3 amino acids: CASSLRRGQFYEQYF. DNA for the CDR3: TGTGCCAGCAGCCTTAGGCGGGGGCAATTCTACGAGCAGTACTTC. The J gene is TRBJ2-7, the V gene TRBV9; the D gene is possibly TRBD2 (7 bases). Germline CDR1 SGDLS, CDR2 YYNGEE. The CDR3 length is 15 residues. V lost 4 bases and J 3 bases, leaving 17 bases between the germline ends.

This chain joins TRBV5-6 and TRBJ1-1; D not certain. This CDR3 spans 12 amino acids. Germline-derived CDR1 and CDR2 are SGHDT and YYEEEE. Trimming pared 6 bases from V and 3 bases from J, leaving 9 bases between. CDR3 protein: CASKKRDTEAFF. Here the CDR3 DNA reads TGTGCCAGCAAGAAGCGAGACACTGAAGCTTTCTTT. The variable domain in full, with the rest retrieved from reference TRBV5-6 and TRBJ1-1, is DAGVTQSPTHLIKTRGQQVTLRCSPKSGHDTVSWYQQALGQGPQFIFQYYEEEERQRGNFPDRFSGHQFPNYSSELNVNALLLGDSALYLCASKKRDTEAFFGQGTRLTVV.

Concerning this clone itself: The same CDR3 arises from other DNA sequences in this sample as well. The gene calls are TRBV28 and TRBJ1-2, with 7 bases that match TRBD1. From germline, CDR1 is MDHEN and CDR2 SYDVKM. This CDR3 is 13 amino acids long. Trimming removed 3 bases from V and 2 bases from J; junction bases left unmatched: 0. The CDR3 region is CASSLGQNYGYTF. The CDR3 DNA reads as TGTGCCAGCAGTTTGGGACAGAACTATGGCTACACCTTC.

CDR3 in DNA: TGTGCCAGCAGGGGACAGGGAGGCTCGGAGACCCAGTACTTC. It codes for CASRGQGGSETQYF. The chain combines TRBV6-6 with TRBJ2-5; TRBD1 aligns across 9 bases. The CDR3 length is 14 residues. Germline CDR1 reads MNHNY; CDR2 reads SVGAGI (reference sequence). V dropped 6 bases and J dropped 5; count of bases not matched to a gene: 7.

The gene calls are TRBV5-1 and TRBJ1-2; 9 nucleotides agree with TRBD1. This CDR3 is built from 15 residues. The V gene's germline CDR1 is SGHRS and CDR2 YFSETQ. V was clipped by 1 base and J by 6 bases; unmatched bases: 7. CDR3 in DNA: TGCGCCAGCAGCTTGATCGCCACAGGGGGCGATGGCTACACCTTC. Translated: CASSLIATGGDGYTF. Full variable domain (remainder filled in from reference TRBV5-1 and TRBJ1-2): KAGVTQTPRYLIKTRGQQVTLSCSPISGHRSVSWYQQTPGQGLQFLFEYFSETQRNKGNFPGRFSGRQFSNSRSEMNVSTLELGDSALYLCASSLIATGGDGYTFGSGTRLTVV.

The CDR3 region is CASSSSSSYEQYF. Here the CDR3 DNA reads TGTGCCAGCAGCTCGTCGAGCTCCTACGAGCAGTACTTC. The chain uses TRBV5-4 and TRBJ2-7; D is unclear. From germline, CDR1 is SGHNT and CDR2 YYREEE (reference sequence). There are 13 residues in the CDR3. V lost 3 bases, J lost 0 bases, and 7 bases lay in between.

The sample holds many counts of this clone. The CDR3 coding sequence is TGTGCCAGCAGCATCGGGGGTGGGGGGAATGAGCAGTTCTTC. It specifies CASSIGGGGNEQFF. The chain has TRBV5-6 and TRBJ2-1; the D gene is possibly TRBD2 (6 bases). The V end lost 4 bases, the J end lost 7 bases, and 15 bases lay between the germline ends. The CDR3 totals 14 residues. The germline gives CDR1 SGHDT, CDR2 YYEEEE.

The rearrangement uses TRBV28 and TRBJ1-5; 7 bases fit TRBD1. The CDR3 extends over 15 amino acids. Trimming at V came to 3 bases and at J to 3 bases, leaving 5 bases not matched to a gene. The germline V gene encodes CDR1 MDHEN and CDR2 SYDVKM. The CDR3 bases are TGTGCCAGCAGTTTCGCTGGGACAGACAATCAGCCCCAGCATTTT. Protein product: CASSFAGTDNQPQHF. The variable domain in full, completed from reference TRBV28 and TRBJ1-5, reads DVKVTQSSRYLVKRTGEKVFLECVQDMDHENMFWYRQDPGLGLRLIYFSYDVKMKEKGDIPEGYSVSREKKERFSLILESASTNQTSMYLCASSFAGTDNQPQHFGDGTRLSIL.

This clone has a handful of counts. The V and J genes are TRBV5-4 and TRBJ2-2; 9 nucleotides align to TRBD1. Trimming at V came to 0 bases and at J to 6 bases, leaving 3 bases not matched to a gene. The germline V gene encodes CDR1 SGHNT and CDR2 YYREEE (reference sequence). CDR3 size: 15 residues. CDR3 sequence (DNA): TGTGCCAGCAGCTTGGGGGACAGGGCGGCCGGGGAGCTGTTTTTT. Protein: CASSLGDRAAGELFF.

The rearrangement joins TRBV30 to TRBJ2-7; 8 nucleotides align to TRBD1. The CDR3 is made up of 13 amino acids. In germline, CDR1 is GTSNPN, CDR2 SVGIG (reference sequence). Unmatched junction bases numbered 2, after V lost 3 bases and J lost 1 base. The CDR3 sequence: CAWRQGESYEQYF. The DNA for the CDR3 is TGTGCCTGGAGACAGGGGGAGTCCTACGAGCAGTACTTC.

J is TRBJ2-7 and V is TRBV4-3, with TRBD2 matching over 8 bases. CDR3 length: 15 amino acids. The V and J ends lost 0 bases and 4 bases, in that order; junction bases with no gene match: 5. Germline values: CDR1 LGHNA, CDR2 YSLEER. The CDR3 region is CASSQERGAAYEQYF. The CDR3 bases are TGCGCCAGCAGCCAAGAGCGGGGGGCGGCGTACGAGCAGTACTTC.

The V call is TRBV2, the J call TRBJ1-4; maybe TRBD1 (6 bases). The V end lost 6 bases, the J end lost 8 bases, and 16 bases lay between the germline ends. Germline loops: CDR1 SNHLY, CDR2 FYNNEI. The CDR3 loop spans 14 amino acids. CDR3 residues: CASRKQGSGEKLFF. The CDR3 DNA reads as TGTGCCAGCAGGAAACAGGGATCCGGGGAAAAACTGTTTTTT.

The gene calls are TRBV2 and TRBJ2-1; 11 positions match TRBD2. CDR1 and CDR2 (germline): SNHLY, FYNNEI. This CDR3 region has 17 residues. V lost 5 bases to trimming and J lost 8 bases; unmatched junction nucleotides: 14. In DNA form, the CDR3 reads TGTGCCAGCAGTCTAGCGGGGGGACCTATACGTAGGGATGAGCAGTTCTTC. Protein product: CASSLAGGPIRRDEQFF.

The CDR3 nucleotides read TGTGCCAGCAGCTCGCGACAGGGCCATTCACCCCTCCACTTT. It is translated as CASSSRQGHSPLHF. The V call is TRBV7-2, the J call TRBJ1-6, with 7 bases matching TRBD1. Per the germline V gene, CDR1 is SGHTA and CDR2 is FQGNSA. V dropped 4 bases and J dropped 8; count of bases not matched to a gene: 5. The CDR3 sequence is 14 residues long.

The chain recombines TRBV6-1 with TRBJ1-6; 9 bases are a match to TRBD1. The CDR3 covers 13 residues. Germline values: CDR1 MNHNS, CDR2 SASEGT. J lost 11 bases, V lost 4 bases, and 3 bases had no gene match. The CDR3 DNA reads TGTGCCAGCAGTGCAGGACAGGGGACACCCCTCCACTTT. Encoded protein: CASSAGQGTPLHF.

There are a few counts of this clone. V is TRBV7-2 and J is TRBJ2-3; tentative D call: TRBD2 (5 bases). The CDR3 extends over 15 amino acids. Trimming shortened V by 5 bases and J by 6 bases, and 18 bases separated the two germline ends. Germline V gene data show CDR1 as SGHTA and CDR2 as FQGNSA. DNA for the CDR3: TGTGCCAGCAGCCCTGGGCGAGGGCGAGGGGATACGCAGTATTTT. Translation gives CASSPGRGRGDTQYF. Full variable domain (rest looked up from reference TRBV7-2 and TRBJ2-3): GAGVSQSPSNKVTEKGKDVELRCDPISGHTALYWYRQSLGQGLEFLIYFQGNSAPDKSGLPSDRFSAERTGGSVSTLTIQRTQQEDSAVYLCASSPGRGRGDTQYFGPGTRLTVL.

This chain links TRBV7-2 with TRBJ2-5, with D unresolved. The J call may be mistaken, given a closer DNA end match to TRBJ2-7. The germline CDR1 and CDR2 sequences are SGHTA and FQGNSA. This CDR3 has 12 residues. The CDR3 DNA sequence: TGTGCCAGCAGCTTAGAAATCTACGAGCAGTACTTC. Translated, it gives CASSLEIYEQYF.